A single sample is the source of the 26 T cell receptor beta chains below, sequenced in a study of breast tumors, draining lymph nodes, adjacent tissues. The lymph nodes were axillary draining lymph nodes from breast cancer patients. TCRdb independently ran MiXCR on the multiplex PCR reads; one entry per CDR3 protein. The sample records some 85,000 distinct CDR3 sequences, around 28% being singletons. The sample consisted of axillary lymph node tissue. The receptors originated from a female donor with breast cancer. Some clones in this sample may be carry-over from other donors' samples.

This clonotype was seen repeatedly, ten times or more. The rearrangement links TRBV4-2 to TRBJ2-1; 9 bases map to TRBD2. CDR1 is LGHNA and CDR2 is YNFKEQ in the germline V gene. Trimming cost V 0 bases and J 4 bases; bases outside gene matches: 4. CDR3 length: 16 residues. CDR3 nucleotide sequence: TGTGCCAGCAGCCAAGAGGCTAGCGGGAATTACAATGAGCAGTTCTTC. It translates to CASSQEASGNYNEQFF.

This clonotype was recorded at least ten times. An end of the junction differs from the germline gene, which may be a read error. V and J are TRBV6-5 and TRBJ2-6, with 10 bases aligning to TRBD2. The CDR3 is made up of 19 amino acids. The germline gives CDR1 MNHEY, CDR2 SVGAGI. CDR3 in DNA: TGTGCCAGCAGTCACTCCCAAGCGGGAGGGAGCTCTGGGGCCAACGTCCTGACTTTC. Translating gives CASSHSQAGGSSGANVLTF.

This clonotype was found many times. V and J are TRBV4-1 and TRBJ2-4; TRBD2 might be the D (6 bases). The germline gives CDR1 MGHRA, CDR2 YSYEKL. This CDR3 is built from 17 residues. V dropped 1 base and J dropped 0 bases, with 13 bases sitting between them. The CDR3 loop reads CASSQALAKLAKNIQYF. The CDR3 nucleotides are TGCGCCAGCAGCCAAGCCCTAGCGAAGTTAGCCAAAAACATTCAGTACTTC.

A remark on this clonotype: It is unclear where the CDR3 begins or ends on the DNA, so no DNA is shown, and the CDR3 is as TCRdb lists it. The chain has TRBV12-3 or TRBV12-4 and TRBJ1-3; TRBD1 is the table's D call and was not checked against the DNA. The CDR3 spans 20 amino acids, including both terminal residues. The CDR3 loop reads CASNRIRNTEALFGQGTIYF.

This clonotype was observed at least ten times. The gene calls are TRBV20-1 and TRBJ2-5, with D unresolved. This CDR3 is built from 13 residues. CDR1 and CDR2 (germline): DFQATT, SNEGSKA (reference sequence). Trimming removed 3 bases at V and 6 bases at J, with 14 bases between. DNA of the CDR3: TGCAGTGCTAGGGATAGTAGTAGTCAGACCCAGTACTTC. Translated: CSARDSSSQTQYF.

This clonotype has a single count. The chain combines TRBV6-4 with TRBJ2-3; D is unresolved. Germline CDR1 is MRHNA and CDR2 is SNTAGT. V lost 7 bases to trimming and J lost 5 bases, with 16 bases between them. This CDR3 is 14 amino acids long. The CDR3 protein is CASNISQVRDTQYF. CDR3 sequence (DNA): TGTGCCAGCAACATATCCCAGGTCAGAGATACGCAGTATTTT.

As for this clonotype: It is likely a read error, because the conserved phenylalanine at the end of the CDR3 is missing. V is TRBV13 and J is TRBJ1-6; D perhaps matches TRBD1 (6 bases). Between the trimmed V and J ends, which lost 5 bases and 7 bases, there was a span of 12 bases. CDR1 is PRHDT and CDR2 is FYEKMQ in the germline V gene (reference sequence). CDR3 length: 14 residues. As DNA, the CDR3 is TGTGCCAGCAGCGCGCGACAGGAGAATTCACCCCTCCACCTT. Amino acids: CASSARQENSPLHL.

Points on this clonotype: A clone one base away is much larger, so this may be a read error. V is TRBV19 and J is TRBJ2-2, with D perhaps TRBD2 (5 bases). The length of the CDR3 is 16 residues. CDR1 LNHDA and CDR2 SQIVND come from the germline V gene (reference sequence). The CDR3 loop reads CASSVDPLARIGELFF. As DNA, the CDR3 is TGTGCCAGTAGTGTAGATCCCCTAGCCCGAATCGGGGAGCTGTTTTTT. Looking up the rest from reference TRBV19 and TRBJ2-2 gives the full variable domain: DGGITQSPKYLFRKEGQNVTLSCEQNLNHDAMYWYRQDPGQGLRLIYYSQIVNDFQKGDIAEGYSVSREKKESFPLTVTSAQKNPTAFYLCASSVDPLARIGELFFGEGSRLTVL.

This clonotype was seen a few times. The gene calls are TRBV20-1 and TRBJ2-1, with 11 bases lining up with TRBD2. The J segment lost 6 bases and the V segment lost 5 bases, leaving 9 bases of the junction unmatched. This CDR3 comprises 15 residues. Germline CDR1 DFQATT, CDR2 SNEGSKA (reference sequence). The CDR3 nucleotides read TGCAGTGCTGAATACCTAGCGGGAGGCCCCAATGAGCAGTTCTTC. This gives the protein CSAEYLAGGPNEQFF.

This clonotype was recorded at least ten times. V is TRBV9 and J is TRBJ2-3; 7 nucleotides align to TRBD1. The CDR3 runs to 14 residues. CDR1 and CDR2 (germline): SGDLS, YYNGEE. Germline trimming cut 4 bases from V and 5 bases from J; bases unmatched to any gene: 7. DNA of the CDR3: TGTGCCAGCAGCCCAAAGACAGGGAGAGATACGCAGTATTTT. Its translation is CASSPKTGRDTQYF.

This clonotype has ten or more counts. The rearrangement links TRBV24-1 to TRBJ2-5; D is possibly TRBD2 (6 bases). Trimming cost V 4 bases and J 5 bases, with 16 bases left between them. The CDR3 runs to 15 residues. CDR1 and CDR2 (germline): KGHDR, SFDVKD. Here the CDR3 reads CATSEPGLLRETQYF. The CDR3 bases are TGTGCCACCAGTGAACCAGGACTACTTCGGGAGACCCAGTACTTC.

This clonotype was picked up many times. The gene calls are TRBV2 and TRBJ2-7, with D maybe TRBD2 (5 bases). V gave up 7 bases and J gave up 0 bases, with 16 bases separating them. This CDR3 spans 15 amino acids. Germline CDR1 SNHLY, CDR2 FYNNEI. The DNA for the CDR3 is TGTGCCAGCATAGTAGCGCCGCGGAGCTCCTACGAGCAGTACTTC. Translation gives CASIVAPRSSYEQYF.

The CDR3 DNA reads TGTGCCAGTACCCGGGATCCCGATGAGCAGTTCTTC. Residues: CASTRDPDEQFF. The V and J genes are TRBV19 and TRBJ2-1; D possibly corresponds to TRBD2 (5 bases). Germline V gene sequence: CDR1 LNHDA, CDR2 SQIVND (reference sequence). Between the trimmed V and J ends, which lost 7 bases and 8 bases, there was a span of 12 bases. This CDR3 has 12 amino acids.

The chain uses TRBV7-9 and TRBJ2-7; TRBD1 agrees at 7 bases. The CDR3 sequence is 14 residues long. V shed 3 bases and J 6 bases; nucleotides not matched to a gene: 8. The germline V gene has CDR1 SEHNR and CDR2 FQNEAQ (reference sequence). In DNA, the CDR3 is TGTGCCAGCAGCTTTAGGAACAGGGGCCGCGAGCAGTACTTC. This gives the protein CASSFRNRGREQYF.

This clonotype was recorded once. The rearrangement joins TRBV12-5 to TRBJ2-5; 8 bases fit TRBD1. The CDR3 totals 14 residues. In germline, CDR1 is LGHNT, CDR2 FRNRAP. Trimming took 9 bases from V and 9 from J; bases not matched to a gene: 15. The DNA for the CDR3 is TGTGCTAGCGGTCCCCCAGGGGGCCGTGAGGCCCAGTACTTC. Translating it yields CASGPPGGREAQYF.

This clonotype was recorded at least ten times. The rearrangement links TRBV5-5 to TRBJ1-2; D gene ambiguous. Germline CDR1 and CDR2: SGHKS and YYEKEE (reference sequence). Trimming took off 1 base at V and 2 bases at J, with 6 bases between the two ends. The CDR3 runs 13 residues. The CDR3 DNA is TGTGCCAGCAGCTTGTGGTACAACTATGGCTACACCTTC. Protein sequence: CASSLWYNYGYTF.

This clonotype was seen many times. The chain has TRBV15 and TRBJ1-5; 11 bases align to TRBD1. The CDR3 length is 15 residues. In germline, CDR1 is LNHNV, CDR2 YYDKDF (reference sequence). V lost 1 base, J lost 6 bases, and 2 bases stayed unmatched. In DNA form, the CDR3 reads TGTGCCACCAGCAGAGGGGACAGGGGGAGTCAGCCCCAGCATTTT. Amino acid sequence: CATSRGDRGSQPQHF.

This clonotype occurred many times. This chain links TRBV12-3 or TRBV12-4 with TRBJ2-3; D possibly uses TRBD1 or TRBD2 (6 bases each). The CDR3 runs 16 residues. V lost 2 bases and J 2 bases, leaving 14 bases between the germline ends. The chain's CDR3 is CASSLRGVAATDTQYF. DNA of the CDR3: TGTGCCAGCAGTTTAAGGGGGGTAGCAGCCACAGATACGCAGTATTTT.

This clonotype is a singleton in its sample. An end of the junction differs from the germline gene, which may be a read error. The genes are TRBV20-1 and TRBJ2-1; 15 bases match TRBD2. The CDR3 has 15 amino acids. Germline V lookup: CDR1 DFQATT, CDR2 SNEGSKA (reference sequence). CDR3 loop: CSASPGLAGGDEQSF. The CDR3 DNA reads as TGTAGTGCTTCCCCTGGACTAGCGGGAGGGGATGAGCAGTCCTTC.

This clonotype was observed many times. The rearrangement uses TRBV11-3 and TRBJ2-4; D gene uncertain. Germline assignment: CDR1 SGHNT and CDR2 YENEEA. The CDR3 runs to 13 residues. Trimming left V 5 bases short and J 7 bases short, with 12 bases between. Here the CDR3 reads CASSHTATNIQYF. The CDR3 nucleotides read TGTGCCAGCAGCCATACGGCAACTAACATTCAGTACTTC.

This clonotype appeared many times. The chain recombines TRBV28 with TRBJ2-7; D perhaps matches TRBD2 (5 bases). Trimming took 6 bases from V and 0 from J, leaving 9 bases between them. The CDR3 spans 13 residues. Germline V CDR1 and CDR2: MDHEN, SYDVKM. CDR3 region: CASRPGLSYEQYF. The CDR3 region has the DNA TGTGCCAGCAGACCCGGACTCTCCTACGAGCAGTACTTC.

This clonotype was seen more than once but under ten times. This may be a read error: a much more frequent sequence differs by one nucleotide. The CDR3 here is CSAFLATGTATQYF. CDR3 in DNA: TGCAGTGCGTTCCTAGCGACTGGCACAGCTACGCAGTATTTT. This chain links TRBV20-1 with TRBJ2-3, with D perhaps matching TRBD2 (6 bases). This CDR3 has 14 amino acids. Germline CDR1 and CDR2: DFQATT and SNEGSKA (reference sequence).

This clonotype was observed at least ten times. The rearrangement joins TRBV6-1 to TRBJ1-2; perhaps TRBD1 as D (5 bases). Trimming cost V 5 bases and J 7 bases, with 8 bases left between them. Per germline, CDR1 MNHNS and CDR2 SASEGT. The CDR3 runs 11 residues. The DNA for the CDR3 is TGTGCCAGCAGTAGCAGGGTTGGCTACACCTTC. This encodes CASSSRVGYTF.

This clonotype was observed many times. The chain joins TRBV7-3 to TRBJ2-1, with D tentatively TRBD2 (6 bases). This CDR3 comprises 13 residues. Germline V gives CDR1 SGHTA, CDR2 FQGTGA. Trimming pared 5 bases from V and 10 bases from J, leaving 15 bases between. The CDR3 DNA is TGTGCCAGCAGCCAGCTGGCGGGGAACGAGCAGTTCTTC. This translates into CASSQLAGNEQFF.

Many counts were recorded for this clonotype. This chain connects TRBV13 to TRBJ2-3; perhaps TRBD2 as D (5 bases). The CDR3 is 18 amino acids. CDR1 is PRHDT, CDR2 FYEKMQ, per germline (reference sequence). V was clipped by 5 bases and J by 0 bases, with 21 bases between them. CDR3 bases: TGTGCCAGCAGCGCTTGGGGTACTAGAGCGGCTAGCACAGATACGCAGTATTTT. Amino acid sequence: CASSAWGTRAASTDTQYF.

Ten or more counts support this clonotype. The CDR3 DNA is TGTGCCAGCAGCCCAGGGACGCCTTACAATGAGCAGTTCTTC. This encodes CASSPGTPYNEQFF. V is TRBV7-3 and J is TRBJ2-1, with D possibly being TRBD1 or TRBD2 (5 bases each). The CDR3 has 14 residues. The germline CDR1 and CDR2 sequences are SGHTA and FQGTGA. The V gene lost 5 bases and the J gene lost 4 bases, with 12 bases spanning the gap.